This paragraph covers one TCR beta chain sequence. Trimming took 3 bases from V and 0 from J, leaving 14 bases between them. Per germline, CDR1 MNHEY and CDR2 SMNVEV (reference sequence). This CDR3 is 16 amino acids long. The data were obtained in a study of shared clonotypes between healthy human individuals. CD45RO-negative, CCR7-selected cells formed the naive CD8 fraction, which excluded terminally differentiated effector memory CD45RA+ cells. The method was immunoSEQ multiplex PCR; TCRdb's version includes in-frame clones alone and lacks a portion of them. This table has nearly 2 million clones, about 95% appearing once.

The receptor was isolated from a man aged 18 to 29 in good health. The rearrangement links TRBV27 to TRBJ1-1; no firm D call. The specimen sequenced was naive CD8+ T cells sorted from blood. The CDR3 DNA reads TGTGCCAGCAGTTTGGGGTTCAGCGTTCTGAACACTGAAGCTTTCTTT. Protein product: CASSLGFSVLNTEAFF.